This T cell receptor (beta chain) was sequenced in a study of response to subunit inactivated influenza vaccine. This clonotype has at least ten counts. TCRdb re-analysed the RT-PCR reads in MiXCR, keeping a single row per CDR3 protein. The sample contains almost 600,000 distinct CDR3 sequences, roughly 15% of which appear only once. V lost 0 bases, J lost 3 bases, and 12 bases lay in between. Germline V gives CDR1 MGHRA, CDR2 YSYEKL. CDR3 length equals 16 residues. The V call is TRBV4-1, the J call TRBJ2-1; D is unclear. The clonotype originates from a man aged 50 or older who received an inactivated influenza vaccine. The specimen comprised PBMCs from blood, sampled about 13 days after vaccination. As DNA, the CDR3 is TGCGCCAGCAGCCAAGATCTTCCCCTTAACTACAATGAGCAGTTCTTC. This sequence encodes CASSQDLPLNYNEQFF.